This entry concerns a single T cell receptor beta chain. Original handling: Scientists estimated how many nucleated cells there were by amplifying reference gene primers. Here immunoSEQ multiplex PCR was the method, and the copy in TCRdb shows in-frame clones only, minus some. From that table come the V and J calls and clone size; the DNA was used to work out D and trimming. The sample lists 25,000 to 35,000 clones; about 83% were seen once. Germline values: CDR1 MGHDK, CDR2 SYGVNS. The CDR3 contains 15 residues. V shed 3 bases and J 5 bases; nucleotides not matched to a gene: 6. This sample is part of a study of blood T cell repertoires in COVID-19. Study in general: Both acute and convalescent COVID-19 samples were obtained from the United States, Italy and Spain. Sources were T cells, B-cell-depleted T cells, or PBMCs; the material itself was cDNA or gDNA.

The receptor comes from a man between 65 and 85 years old with active COVID-19. This rearrangement joins TRBV25-1 to TRBJ2-7; TRBD2 aligns across 11 bases. The sample consisted of peripheral blood. The CDR3 region has the DNA TGTGCCAGCAGTGACCTTACTAGCGGGAGCCACGAGCAGTACTTC. Its translation is CASSDLTSGSHEQYF.